This entry concerns a single T cell receptor (beta chain). The sample comes from a study of blood T cell repertoires in COVID-19. Study details: The study drew acute and convalescent COVID-19 samples from the United States, Italy and Spain. T cells, B-cell-depleted T cells, or PBMCs supplied cDNA or gDNA.

CDR3 length: 13 amino acids. Germline CDR1 and CDR2: GTSNPN and SVGIG (reference sequence). The V and J ends lost 4 bases and 1 base respectively, with 7 bases between them. Per the authors' pipeline: Using reference gene primer amplification, nucleated cell counts were estimated. Assay used: immunoSEQ multiplex PCR; TCRdb lists only in-frame clones, some missing. Clone size and V and J calls were adopted from that table, with D and trimming inferred from the DNA. This table has roughly 670,000 clones, over 80% appearing once. Sequencing used peripheral blood. The chain uses TRBV30 and TRBJ2-2, with D uncertain. The clonotype comes from a young woman with acute or convalescent COVID-19. CDR3 protein: CAWIPLNTGELFF. In DNA form, the CDR3 reads TGTGCCTGGATCCCACTGAACACCGGGGAGCTGTTTTTT.